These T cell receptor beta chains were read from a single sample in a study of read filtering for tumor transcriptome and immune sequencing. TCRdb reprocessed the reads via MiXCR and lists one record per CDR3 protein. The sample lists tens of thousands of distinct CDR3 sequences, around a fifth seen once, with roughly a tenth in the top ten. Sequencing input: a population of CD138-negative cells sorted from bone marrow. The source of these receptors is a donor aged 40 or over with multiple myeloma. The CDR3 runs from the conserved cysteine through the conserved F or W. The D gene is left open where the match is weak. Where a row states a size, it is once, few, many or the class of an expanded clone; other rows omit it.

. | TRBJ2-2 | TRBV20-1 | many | CSASALANTGELFF | TGCAGTGCTAGTGCACTAGCCAACACCGGGGAGCTGTTTTTT
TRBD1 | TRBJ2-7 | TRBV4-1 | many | CASSPRQGASEQYF | TGCGCCAGCAGCCCCCGACAGGGGGCGAGTGAGCAGTACTTC
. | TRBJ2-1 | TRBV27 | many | CASSQTPGPSYNEQFF | TGTGCCAGCAGTCAAACACCGGGACCTTCGTACAATGAGCAGTTCTTC
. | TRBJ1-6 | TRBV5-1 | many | CASSLTGTLDNSPLHF | TGCGCCAGCAGCTTGACCGGGACACTTGATAATTCACCCCTCCACTTT
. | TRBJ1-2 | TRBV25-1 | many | CASSEYGGYTF | TGTGCCAGCAGTGAATATGGAGGCTACACCTTC
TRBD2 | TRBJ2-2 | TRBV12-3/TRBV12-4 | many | CASSPTSGGNTGELFF | TGTGCCAGCAGTCCGACTAGCGGGGGGAATACCGGGGAGCTGTTTTTT
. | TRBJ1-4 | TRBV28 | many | CASSTGTQKLFF | TGTGCCAGCAGCACCGGGACACAAAAACTGTTTTTT
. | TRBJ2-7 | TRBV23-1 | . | CASSQFRAALPPFYEQYF | TGCGCCAGCAGTCAATTCCGGGCAGCCTTACCCCCCTTCTACGAGCAGTACTTC
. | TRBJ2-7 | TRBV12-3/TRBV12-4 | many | CASSRTGSYEQYF | TGTGCCAGCAGCCGGACTGGTTCCTACGAGCAGTACTTC
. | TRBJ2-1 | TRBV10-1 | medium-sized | CASSEQVLGNEQFF | TGCGCCAGCAGTGAACAGGTACTAGGCAATGAGCAGTTCTTC
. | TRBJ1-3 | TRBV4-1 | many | CASSQIGRARRSGNTIYF | TGCGCCAGCAGCCAAATAGGGAGGGCCAGACGTTCTGGAAACACCATATATTTT
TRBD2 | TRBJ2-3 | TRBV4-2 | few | CASSLLTSGGRTDTQYF | TGTGCCAGCAGCCTCCTCACTAGCGGGGGGCGCACAGATACGCAGTATTTT
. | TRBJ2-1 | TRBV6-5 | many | CASSYAGGAYNEQFF | TGTGCCAGCAGTTACGCGGGCGGAGCCTACAATGAGCAGTTCTTC
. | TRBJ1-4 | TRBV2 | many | CASSDGGEKLFF | TGTGCCAGCAGTGACGGGGGCGAAAAACTGTTTTTT
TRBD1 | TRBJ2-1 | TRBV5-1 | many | CASSLPTGGSYNEQFF | TGCGCCAGCAGCTTACCGACAGGGGGCAGTTACAATGAGCAGTTCTTC
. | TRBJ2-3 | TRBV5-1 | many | CASSLSEGTQYF | TGCGCCAGCAGTTTGAGCGAGGGTACGCAGTATTTT
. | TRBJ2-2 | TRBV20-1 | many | CSVPGLNTGELFF | TGCAGTGTACCGGGACTCAACACCGGGGAGCTGTTTTTT
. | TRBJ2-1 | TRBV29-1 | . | CSADTISSYNEQFF | TGCAGCGCCGATACGATTAGCTCCTACAATGAGCAGTTCTTC
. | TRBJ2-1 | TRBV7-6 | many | CASSLDRQGRNEQFF | TGTGCCAGCAGCCTCGACCGCCAGGGGAGGAATGAGCAGTTCTTC
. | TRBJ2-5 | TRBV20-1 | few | CSARLGGPSETQYF | TGCAGTGCTAGATTGGGAGGACCTTCAGAGACCCAGTACTTC
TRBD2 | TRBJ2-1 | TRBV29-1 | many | CSVELAGGLNEQFF | TGCAGCGTTGAACTAGCGGGAGGGTTGAATGAGCAGTTCTTC
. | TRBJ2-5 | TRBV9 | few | CASSVSPESGETQYF | TGTGCCAGCAGCGTAAGTCCCGAGTCCGGGGAGACCCAGTACTTC
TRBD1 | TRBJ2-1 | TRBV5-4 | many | CASSRPGQGAVNEQFF | TGTGCCAGCAGCCGACCGGGACAGGGGGCGGTAAATGAGCAGTTCTTC
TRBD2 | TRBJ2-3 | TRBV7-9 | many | CASGLTSGTVDTQYF | TGTGCCAGCGGATTGACTAGCGGGACGGTAGATACGCAGTATTTT
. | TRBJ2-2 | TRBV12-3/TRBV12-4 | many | CASKFNRVTGELFF | TGTGCCAGCAAGTTTAACAGGGTCACCGGGGAGCTGTTTTTT
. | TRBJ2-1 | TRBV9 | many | CASSVGGRDGDEQFF | TGTGCCAGCAGCGTAGGAGGCAGGGACGGAGATGAGCAGTTCTTC